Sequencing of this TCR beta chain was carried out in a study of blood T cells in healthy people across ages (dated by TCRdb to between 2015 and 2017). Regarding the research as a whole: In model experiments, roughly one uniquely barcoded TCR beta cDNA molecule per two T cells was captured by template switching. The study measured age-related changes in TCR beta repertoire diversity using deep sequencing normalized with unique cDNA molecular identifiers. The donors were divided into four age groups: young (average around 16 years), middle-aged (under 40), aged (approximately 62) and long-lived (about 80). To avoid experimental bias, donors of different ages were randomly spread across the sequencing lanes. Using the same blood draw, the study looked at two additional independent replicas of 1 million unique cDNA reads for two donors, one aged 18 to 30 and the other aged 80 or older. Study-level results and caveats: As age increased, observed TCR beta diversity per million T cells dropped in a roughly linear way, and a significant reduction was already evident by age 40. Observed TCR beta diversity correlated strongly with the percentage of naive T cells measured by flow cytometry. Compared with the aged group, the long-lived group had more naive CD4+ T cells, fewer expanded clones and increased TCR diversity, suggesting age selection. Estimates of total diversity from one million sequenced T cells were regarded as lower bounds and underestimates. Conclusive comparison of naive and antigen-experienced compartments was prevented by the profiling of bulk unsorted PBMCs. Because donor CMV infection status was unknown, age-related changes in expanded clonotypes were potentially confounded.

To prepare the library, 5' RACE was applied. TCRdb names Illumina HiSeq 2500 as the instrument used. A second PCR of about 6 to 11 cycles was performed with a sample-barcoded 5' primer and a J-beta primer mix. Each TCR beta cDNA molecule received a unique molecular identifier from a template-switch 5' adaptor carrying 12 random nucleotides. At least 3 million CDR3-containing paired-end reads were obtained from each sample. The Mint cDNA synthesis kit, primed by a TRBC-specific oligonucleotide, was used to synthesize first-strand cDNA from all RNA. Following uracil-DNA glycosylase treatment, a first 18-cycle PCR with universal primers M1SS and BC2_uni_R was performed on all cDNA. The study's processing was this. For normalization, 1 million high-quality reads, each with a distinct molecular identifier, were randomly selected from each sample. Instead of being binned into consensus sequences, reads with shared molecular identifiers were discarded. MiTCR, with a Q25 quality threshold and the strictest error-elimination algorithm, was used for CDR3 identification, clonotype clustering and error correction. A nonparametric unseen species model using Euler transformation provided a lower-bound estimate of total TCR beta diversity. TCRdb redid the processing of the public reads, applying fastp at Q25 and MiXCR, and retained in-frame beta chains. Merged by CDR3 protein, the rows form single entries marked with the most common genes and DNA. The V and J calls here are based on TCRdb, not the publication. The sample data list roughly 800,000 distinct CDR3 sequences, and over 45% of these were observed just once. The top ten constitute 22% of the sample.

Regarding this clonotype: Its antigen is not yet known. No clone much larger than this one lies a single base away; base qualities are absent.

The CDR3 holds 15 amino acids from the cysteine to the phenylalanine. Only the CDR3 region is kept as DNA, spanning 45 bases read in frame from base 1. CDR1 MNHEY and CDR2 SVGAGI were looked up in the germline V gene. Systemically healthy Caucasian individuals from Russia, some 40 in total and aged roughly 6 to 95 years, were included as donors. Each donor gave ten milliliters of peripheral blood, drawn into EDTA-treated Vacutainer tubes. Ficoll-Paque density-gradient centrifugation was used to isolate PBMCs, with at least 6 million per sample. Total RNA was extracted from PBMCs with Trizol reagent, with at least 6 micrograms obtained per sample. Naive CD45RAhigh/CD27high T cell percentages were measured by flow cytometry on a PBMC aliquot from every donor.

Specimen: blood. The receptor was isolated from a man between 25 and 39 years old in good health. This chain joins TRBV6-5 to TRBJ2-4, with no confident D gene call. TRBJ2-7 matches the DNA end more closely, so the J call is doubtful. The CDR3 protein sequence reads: CASSYSPQMQHEQYF. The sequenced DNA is TGTGCCAGCAGTTACTCTCCCCAAATGCAGCACGAGCAGTACTTC.